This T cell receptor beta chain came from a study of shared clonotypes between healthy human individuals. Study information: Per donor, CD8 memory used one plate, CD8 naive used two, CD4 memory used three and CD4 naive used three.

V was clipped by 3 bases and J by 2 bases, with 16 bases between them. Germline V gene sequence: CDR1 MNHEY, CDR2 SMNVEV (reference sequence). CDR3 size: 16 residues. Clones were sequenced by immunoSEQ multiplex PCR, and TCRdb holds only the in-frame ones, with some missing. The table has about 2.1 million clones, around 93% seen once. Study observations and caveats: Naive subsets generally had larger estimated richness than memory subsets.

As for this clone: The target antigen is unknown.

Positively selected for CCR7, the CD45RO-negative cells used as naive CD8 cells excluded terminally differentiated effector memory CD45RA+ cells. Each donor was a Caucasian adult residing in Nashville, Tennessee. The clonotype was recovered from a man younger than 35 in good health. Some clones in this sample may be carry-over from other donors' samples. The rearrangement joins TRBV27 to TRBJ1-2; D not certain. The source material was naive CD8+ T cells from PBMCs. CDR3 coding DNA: TGTGCCAGCAGTTTCCAAGGACTGATCAAGAACTATGGCTACACCTTC. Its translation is CASSFQGLIKNYGYTF.